The entry that follows covers one T cell receptor beta chain sequence. Its target is unknown. The V end lost 6 bases, the J end lost 1 base, and 17 bases lay between the germline ends. Germline CDR1 SQVTM, CDR2 ANQGSEA. The length of the CDR3 is 15 residues. In the PCR, 60 Vbeta and 13 Jbeta primers were used. Repertoires were generated with immunoSEQ multiplex PCR, while TCRdb's copy carries only in-frame clones and drops some. The table includes roughly 150,000 clones, almost 75% detected once. This entry is derived from a study of cytomegalovirus exposure and HLA in healthy donors. On the study more broadly: Within the Caucasian-associated ancestry cluster were roughly 79% of the approximately 400 genotyped donors.

General study points: Researchers reported in a later analysis that common viral pathogens appeared linked to several top clusters. Reportedly, cytomegalovirus status was diagnosed with high sensitivity and specificity.

The sequence derives from a young woman in good health and CMV-seropositive. This chain links TRBV29-1 with TRBJ2-3, with D maybe TRBD2 (6 bases). Material for sequencing was PBMCs. The CDR3 sequence is CSVISDAGRTDTQYF. In nucleotides, the CDR3 is TGCAGCGTGATAAGCGACGCGGGGCGCACAGATACGCAGTATTTT.